This T cell receptor (beta chain) was identified during a study of blood T cell repertoires in COVID-19. The ends were cut back, 2 bases at V and 4 bases at J, with 11 bases in the middle. There are 14 residues in the CDR3. Germline CDR1 SGHTA, CDR2 FQGNSA. Profiling relied on immunoSEQ multiplex PCR, and the TCRdb table lists in-frame clones only, not all of them. The sample lists about 190,000 clones; about 75% were seen once. V and J are TRBV7-2 and TRBJ1-2; D gene unclear. The clonotype comes from a woman aged 70-85 years with acute or convalescent COVID-19. The specimen sequenced was peripheral blood. The CDR3 DNA follows: TGTGCCAGCAGCTTACGTATCTCCGGCTATGGCTACACCTTC. Its translation: CASSLRISGYGYTF.